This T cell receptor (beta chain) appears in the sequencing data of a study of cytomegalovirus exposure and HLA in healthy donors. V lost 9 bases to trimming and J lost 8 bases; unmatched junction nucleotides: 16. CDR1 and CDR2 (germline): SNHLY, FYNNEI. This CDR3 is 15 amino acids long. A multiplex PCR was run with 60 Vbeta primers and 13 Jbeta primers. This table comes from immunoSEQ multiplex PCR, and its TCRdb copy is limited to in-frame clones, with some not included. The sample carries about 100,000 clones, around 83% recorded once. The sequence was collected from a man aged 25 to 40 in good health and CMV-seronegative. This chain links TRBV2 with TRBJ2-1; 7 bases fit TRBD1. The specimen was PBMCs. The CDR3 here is CARARNRGSRYEQFF. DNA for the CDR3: TGTGCCAGGGCCCGCAACAGGGGATCTAGGTATGAGCAGTTCTTC. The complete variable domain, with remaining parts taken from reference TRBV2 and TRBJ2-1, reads EPEVTQTPSHQVTQMGQEVILRCVPISNHLYFYWYRQILGQKVEFLVSFYNNEISEKSEIFDDQFSVERPDGSNFTLKIRSTKLEDSAMYFCARARNRGSRYEQFFGPGTRLTVL.